This T cell receptor beta chain is drawn from a study of shared clonotypes between healthy human individuals. The DNA input per sorted-subset replicate PCR was 150 to 200 ng, corresponding to some 30,000 T cell genomes. In the original processing: With immunoSEQ giving junction-only sequences and no quality scores, filtering differed. TCRdb's copy holds only in-frame clones and misses some; the assay was immunoSEQ multiplex PCR. The V and J calls and clone size are taken from that table; D and trimming were inferred from the DNA. The sample lists approximately 980,000 clones, about 80% occurring once. This CDR3 region has 15 residues. Germline V gene lookup returns CDR1 PRHDT and CDR2 FYEKMQ (reference sequence). V lost 4 bases and J lost 1, with 13 bases in between.

The TCR comes from a man aged 18 to 35 in good health. Sample: memory CD4+ T cells sorted from blood. As to subset: CD45RA-negative fraction. The chain joins TRBV13 to TRBJ1-1; tentatively, D is TRBD1 (5 bases). This CDR3 is CASSSPIRGNTEAFF. CDR3 in DNA: TGTGCCAGCAGCTCCCCTATAAGGGGGAACACTGAAGCTTTCTTT.